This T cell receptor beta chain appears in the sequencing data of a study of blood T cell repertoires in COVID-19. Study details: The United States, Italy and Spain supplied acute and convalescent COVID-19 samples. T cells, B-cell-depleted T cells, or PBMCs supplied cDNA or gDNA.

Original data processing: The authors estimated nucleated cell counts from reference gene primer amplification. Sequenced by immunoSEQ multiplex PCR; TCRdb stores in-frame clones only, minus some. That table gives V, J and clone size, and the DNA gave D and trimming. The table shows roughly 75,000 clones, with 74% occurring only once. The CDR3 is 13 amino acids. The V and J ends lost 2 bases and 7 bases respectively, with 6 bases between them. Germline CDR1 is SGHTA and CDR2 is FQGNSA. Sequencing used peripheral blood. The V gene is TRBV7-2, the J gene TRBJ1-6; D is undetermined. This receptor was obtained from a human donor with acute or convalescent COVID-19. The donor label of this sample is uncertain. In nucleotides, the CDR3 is TGTGCCAGCAGCTTATCCCTCAATTCACCCCTCCACTTT. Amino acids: CASSLSLNSPLHF.